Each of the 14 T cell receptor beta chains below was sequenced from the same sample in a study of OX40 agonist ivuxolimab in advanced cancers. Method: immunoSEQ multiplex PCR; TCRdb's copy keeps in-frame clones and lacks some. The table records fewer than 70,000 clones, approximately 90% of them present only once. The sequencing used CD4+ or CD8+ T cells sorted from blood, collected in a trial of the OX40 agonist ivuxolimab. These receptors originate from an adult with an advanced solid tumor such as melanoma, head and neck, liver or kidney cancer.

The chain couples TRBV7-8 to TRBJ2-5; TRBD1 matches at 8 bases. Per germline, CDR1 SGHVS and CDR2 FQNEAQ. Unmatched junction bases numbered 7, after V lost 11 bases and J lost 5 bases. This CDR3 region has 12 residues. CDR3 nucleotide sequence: TGTGCCGTAACAGGGGGGAGGGAGACCCAGTACTTC. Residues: CAVTGGRETQYF. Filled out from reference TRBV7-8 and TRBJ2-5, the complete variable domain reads GAGVSQSPRYKVAKRGQDVALRCDPISGHVSLFWYQQALGQGPEFLTYFQNEAQLDKSGLPSDRFFAERPEGSVSTLKIQRTQQEDSAVYLCAVTGGRETQYFGPGTRLLVL.

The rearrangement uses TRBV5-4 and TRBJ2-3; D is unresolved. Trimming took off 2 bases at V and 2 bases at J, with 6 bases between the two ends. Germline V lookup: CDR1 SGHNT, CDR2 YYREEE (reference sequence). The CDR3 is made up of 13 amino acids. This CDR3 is CASSFYHTDTQYF. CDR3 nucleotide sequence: TGTGCCAGCAGCTTTTACCACACAGATACGCAGTATTTT. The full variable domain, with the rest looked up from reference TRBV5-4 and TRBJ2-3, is ETGVTQSPTHLIKTRGQQVTLRCSSQSGHNTVSWYQQALGQGPQFIFQYYREEENGRGNFPPRFSGLQFPNYSSELNVNALELDDSALYLCASSFYHTDTQYFGPGTRLTVL.

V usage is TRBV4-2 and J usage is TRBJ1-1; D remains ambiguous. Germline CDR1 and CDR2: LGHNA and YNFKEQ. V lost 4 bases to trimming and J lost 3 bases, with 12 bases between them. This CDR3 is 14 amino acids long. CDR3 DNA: TGTGCCAGCAGCCGCCAGGCCCAAGACACTGAAGCTTTCTTT. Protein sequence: CASSRQAQDTEAFF.

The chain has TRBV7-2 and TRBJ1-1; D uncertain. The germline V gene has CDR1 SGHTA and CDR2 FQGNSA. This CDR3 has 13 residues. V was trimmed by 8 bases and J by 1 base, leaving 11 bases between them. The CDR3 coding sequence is TGTGCCAGCCGTCTAGCACAGAACACTGAAGCTTTCTTT. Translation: CASRLAQNTEAFF.

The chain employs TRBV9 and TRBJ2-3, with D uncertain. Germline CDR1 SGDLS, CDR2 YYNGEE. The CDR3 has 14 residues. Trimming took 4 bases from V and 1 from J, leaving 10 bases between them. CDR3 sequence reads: CASSPRTGTDTQYF. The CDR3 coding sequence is TGTGCCAGCAGCCCCCGGACGGGCACAGATACGCAGTATTTT.

CDR3 loop: CASSPGLWDQPQHF. DNA for the CDR3: TGTGCCAGCAGCCCTGGCCTCTGGGATCAGCCCCAGCATTTT. The chain employs TRBV7-2 and TRBJ1-5, with no clear D. Trimming cost V 5 bases and J 5 bases, with 13 bases left between them. Germline V gives CDR1 SGHTA, CDR2 FQGNSA. The CDR3 has 14 amino acids.

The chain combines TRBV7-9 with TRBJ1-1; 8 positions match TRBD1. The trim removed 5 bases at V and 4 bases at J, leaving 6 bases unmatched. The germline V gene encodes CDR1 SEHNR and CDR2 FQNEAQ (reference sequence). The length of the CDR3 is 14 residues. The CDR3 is CASSQGQGATEAFF. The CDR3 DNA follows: TGTGCCAGCAGCCAAGGACAGGGAGCCACTGAAGCTTTCTTT.

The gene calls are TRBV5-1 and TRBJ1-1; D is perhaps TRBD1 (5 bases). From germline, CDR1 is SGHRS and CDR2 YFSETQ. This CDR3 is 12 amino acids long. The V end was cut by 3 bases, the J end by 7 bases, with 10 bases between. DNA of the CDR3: TGCGCCAGCAGCTACGGCGGGGGTGAAGCTTTCTTT. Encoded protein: CASSYGGGEAFF.

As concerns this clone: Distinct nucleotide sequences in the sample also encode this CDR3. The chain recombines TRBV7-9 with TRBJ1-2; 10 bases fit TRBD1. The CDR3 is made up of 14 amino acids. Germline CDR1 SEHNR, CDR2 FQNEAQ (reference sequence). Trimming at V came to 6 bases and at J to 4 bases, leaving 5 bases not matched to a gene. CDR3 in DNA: TGTGCCAGCAGTTCGGACAGGGGGGTCTATGGCTACACCTTC. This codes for CASSSDRGVYGYTF.

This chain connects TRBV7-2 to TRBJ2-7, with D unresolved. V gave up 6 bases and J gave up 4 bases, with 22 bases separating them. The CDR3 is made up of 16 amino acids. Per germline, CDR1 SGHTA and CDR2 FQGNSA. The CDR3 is CASSRTQASGVYEQYF. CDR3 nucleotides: TGTGCCAGCAGTCGGACCCAGGCTTCGGGTGTTTACGAGCAGTACTTC.

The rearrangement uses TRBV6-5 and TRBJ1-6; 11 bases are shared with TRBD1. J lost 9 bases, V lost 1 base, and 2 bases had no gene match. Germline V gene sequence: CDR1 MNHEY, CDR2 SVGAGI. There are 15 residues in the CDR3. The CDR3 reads CASSYYGTGGSPLHF. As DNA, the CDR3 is TGTGCCAGCAGTTACTATGGGACAGGGGGTTCACCCCTCCACTTT.

Here the CDR3 reads CASSVGTLGYEQYF. CDR3 DNA: TGTGCCAGCAGCGTAGGTACCTTAGGCTACGAGCAGTACTTC. V and J are TRBV9 and TRBJ2-7; D is unresolved. V lost 0 bases to trimming and J lost 3 bases, with 10 bases between them. Germline CDR1 and CDR2: SGDLS and YYNGEE. The CDR3 is 14 amino acids.

CDR3 residues: CASSLVYEQYF. Here the CDR3 DNA reads TGTGCCAGCAGTCTAGTCTACGAGCAGTACTTC. V gene TRBV2 combines with J gene TRBJ2-7; no reliable D call. V lost 5 bases and J 3 bases, leaving 5 bases between the germline ends. In germline, CDR1 is SNHLY, CDR2 FYNNEI. This CDR3 spans 11 amino acids.

The CDR3 region has the DNA TGTGCCAGCAGCACGACCGGGACTCCGCCCTACAATGAGCAGTTCTTC. It encodes CASSTTGTPPYNEQFF. V is TRBV11-3 and J is TRBJ2-1; D is possibly TRBD2 (6 bases). The CDR3 is made up of 16 amino acids. Germline lookup yields CDR1 SGHNT and CDR2 YENEEA. The germline V and J ends were trimmed by 5 bases and 2 bases, with 16 bases remaining between them.